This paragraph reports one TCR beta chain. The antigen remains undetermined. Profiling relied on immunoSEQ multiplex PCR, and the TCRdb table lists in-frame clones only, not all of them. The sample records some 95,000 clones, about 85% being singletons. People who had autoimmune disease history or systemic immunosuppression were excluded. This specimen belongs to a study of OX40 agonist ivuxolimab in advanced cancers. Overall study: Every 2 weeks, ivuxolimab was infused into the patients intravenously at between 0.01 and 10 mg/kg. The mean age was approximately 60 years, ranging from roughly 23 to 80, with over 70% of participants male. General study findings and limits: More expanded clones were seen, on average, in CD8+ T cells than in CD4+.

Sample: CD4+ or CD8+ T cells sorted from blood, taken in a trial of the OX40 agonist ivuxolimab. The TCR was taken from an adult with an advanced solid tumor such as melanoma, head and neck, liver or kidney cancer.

CDR3 DNA sequence: TGTGCTAGTGGTTTTGGGGTTTTGGATACGCAGTATTTT. The encoded protein is CASGFGVLDTQYF. This chain connects TRBV12-5 to TRBJ2-3, with D unclear. The CDR3 length is 13 residues. V was pared by 3 bases and J by 6 bases, with 10 bases between. Germline V CDR1 and CDR2: LGHNT, FRNRAP.